The clone carrying this TCR beta chain was seen more than once but under ten times. The antigen remains unidentified. A much larger clone sits a single nucleotide away, making a read error possible. The CDR3 loop spans 14 amino acids. Germline V gene sequence: CDR1 SGHTA, CDR2 FQGNSA. These data belong to a study of blood T cells in healthy people across ages. As for the study in general: About one barcoded beta molecule per two T cells was captured by template switching.

Study outcomes and limitations: Measured against age, TCR beta diversity per million T cells decreased in a roughly linear manner.

A second PCR of roughly 7 to 11 cycles used a sample-barcoded 5' primer and a J-beta primer mix. The authors tagged each cDNA molecule using a template-switch adaptor with 12 random nucleotides. The yield of each sample was at least 2.5 million CDR3-containing paired-end reads. TCRdb processed the 5' RACE reads anew with MiXCR; each CDR3 protein has one entry. The top ten clones hold approximately 22% of a sample with 1.5 million to 2 million distinct CDR3 sequences, around 40% of them seen once. Sequencing input: blood. This receptor was obtained from a human donor in good health. This chain links TRBV7-2 with TRBJ2-7; tentatively, D is TRBD1 (6 bases). CDR3 sequence: CACSGYRVSYEQYF. In nucleotides, the CDR3 is TGTGCCTGCAGCGGATACAGGGTATCCTACGAGCAGTACTTC.